This is a list of T cell receptor beta chains from one sample in a study of T cell responses to AZD1222 COVID-19 vaccine. Profiling relied on immunoSEQ multiplex PCR, and the TCRdb table lists in-frame clones only, not all of them. The sample holds over 100,000 clones, around nine tenths seen once. Sequenced material: peripheral blood, taken 28 days after the second dose of the MenACWY control vaccine. These TCRs come from an adult who received the MenACWY meningococcal vaccine as a control. Each CDR3 is given with its conserved first and last residue. The D gene is left open where the match is weak. Clone size appears in some rows only: once, few, many, or a class for an expanded clone.

d_call,v_call,j_call,clone_size,cdr3_nt,cdr3_aa
TRBD2,TRBV20-1,TRBJ2-7,NA,TGCAGTGCTAGTGCTCTAGCGGGGCTTGGGGGCGAGCAGTACTTC,CSASALAGLGGEQYF
NA,TRBV19,TRBJ1-3,NA,TGTGCCAGTAGATGGGGCAGGGGTGACTCTGGAAACACCATATATTTT,CASRWGRGDSGNTIYF
NA,TRBV7-8,TRBJ1-3,few,TGTGCCAGCAGCATACTTAGGGTCGGCAGGGTAACCTCTGGAAACACCATATATTTT,CASSILRVGRVTSGNTIYF
TRBD2,TRBV7-9,TRBJ2-2,NA,TGTGCCAGCAGCACAACCGGGACTAGCGGGAACACCGGGGAGCTGTTTTTT,CASSTTGTSGNTGELFF
TRBD1,TRBV10-2,TRBJ2-6,NA,TGCGCCAGCAGTGCCAAAGGGACAGGGGGTTCTGGGGCCAACGTCCTGACTTTC,CASSAKGTGGSGANVLTF
TRBD1,TRBV7-6,TRBJ1-5,NA,TGTGCCAGCAGCCAGGGGGGCATGGGGTCACAGCCCCAGCATTTT,CASSQGGMGSQPQHF
TRBD1,TRBV4-2,TRBJ1-3,NA,TGTGCCAGCAGCCAGGGGACAGGGGAGGCAAACACCATATATTTT,CASSQGTGEANTIYF
TRBD2,TRBV6-5,TRBJ2-1,NA,TGTGCCAGCAGTTACAGACTAGCGGGGAGCTACAATGAGCAGTTCTTC,CASSYRLAGSYNEQFF
NA,TRBV4-3,TRBJ2-2,once,TGCGCCAGCAGCCAAGATTTGGCCACGAACACCGGGGAGCTGTTTTTT,CASSQDLATNTGELFF
NA,TRBV5-1,TRBJ2-7,NA,TGCGCCAGCAGCTTGAAGGGGAACGAGCAGTACTTC,CASSLKGNEQYF
NA,TRBV29-1,TRBJ1-1,NA,TGCAGCGCCGAGGTCTCCACGAACACTGAAGCTTTCTTT,CSAEVSTNTEAFF
NA,TRBV6-2/TRBV6-3,TRBJ2-4,NA,TGTGCCAGCAGTTTACAAAACATTCAGTACTTC,CASSLQNIQYF
TRBD2,TRBV7-8,TRBJ2-3,NA,TGTGCCAGCACCCCTCTCAGCGGGGGAAACACAGATACGCAGTATTTT,CASTPLSGGNTDTQYF
NA,TRBV3-1/TRBV3-2,TRBJ2-5,few,TGTGCCAGCAGCCAAGTGAGCTGGTTGGGGGGCGGGGAGACCCAGTACTTC,CASSQVSWLGGGETQYF
NA,TRBV27,TRBJ1-3,NA,TGTGCCAGCAGTTTAGTAGTCGCGCGTCTACGAGGAACAGGGACCTCTGGAAACACCATATATTTT,CASSLVVARLRGTGTSGNTIYF
TRBD1,TRBV6-2/TRBV6-3,TRBJ2-3,NA,TGTGCCAGCAGCCCCCATGAGGGGGCAGGAATAGATACGCAGTATTTT,CASSPHEGAGIDTQYF
NA,TRBV18,TRBJ2-7,NA,TGTGCCAGCTCACCCGGGACGGTCATACGGGAGCAGTACTTC,CASSPGTVIREQYF
NA,TRBV5-1,TRBJ2-2,NA,TGCGCCAGCAGAACACAGGCGGGGACCAACACCGGGGAGCTGTTTTTT,CASRTQAGTNTGELFF
NA,TRBV19,TRBJ1-2,few,TGTGCCAGTAGGGACAGAGACTATGGCTACACCTTC,CASRDRDYGYTF
NA,TRBV5-6,TRBJ2-7,few,TGTGCCAGCAGCTTGTATGGCGGTTCGGGCAACGAGCAGTACTTC,CASSLYGGSGNEQYF
NA,TRBV4-1,TRBJ1-5,NA,TGCGCCAGCAGCCAAGACGGGGGTAATCAGCCCCAGCATTTT,CASSQDGGNQPQHF
TRBD1,TRBV7-6,TRBJ2-7,NA,TGTGCCAGCAGCTTCGGACAGGGCTCCTACGAGCAGTACTTC,CASSFGQGSYEQYF
TRBD1,TRBV19,TRBJ1-2,NA,TGTGCCAGTAGTACGGGACAGGGGAACTATGGCTACACCTTC,CASSTGQGNYGYTF
TRBD1,TRBV7-2,TRBJ1-6,NA,TGTGCCAGCAGCTTAGATAGGACAGGGAATTCACCCCTCCACTTT,CASSLDRTGNSPLHF
NA,TRBV4-3,TRBJ2-5,NA,TGCGCCAGCAGCCAAGCCTATCGCGTACAGGTACAAGAGACCCAGTACTTC,CASSQAYRVQVQETQYF
NA,TRBV2,TRBJ2-7,NA,TGTGCCAGCAGCCTCAGGGGTGGGGTCTACGAGCAGTACTTC,CASSLRGGVYEQYF
TRBD1,TRBV28,TRBJ1-5,NA,TGTGCCAGCAGACGAGAGGGACAGCGCAATCAGCCCCAGCATTTT,CASRREGQRNQPQHF
NA,TRBV9,TRBJ1-2,NA,TGTGCCAGCAGCGTAGCCCTGGATGCGGGCACCTATGGCTACACCTTC,CASSVALDAGTYGYTF
TRBD1,TRBV18,TRBJ1-4,NA,TGTGCCAGCTCACCAAATACAGGGGGCGATGAAAAACTGTTTTTT,CASSPNTGGDEKLFF
NA,TRBV9,TRBJ1-5,NA,TGTGCCAGCAGCGTAGCCGGAGGGGAGAATCAGCCCCAGCATTTT,CASSVAGGENQPQHF
NA,TRBV7-2,TRBJ1-5,NA,TGTGCCAGCAGCTTAGGCCCCTATAGCAATCAGCCCCAGCATTTT,CASSLGPYSNQPQHF
TRBD1,TRBV7-2,TRBJ2-2,NA,TGTGCCAGCAGCTCCCGGACAGGCCGCTCGGGGGAGCTGTTTTTT,CASSSRTGRSGELFF
NA,TRBV28,TRBJ2-7,NA,TGTGCCAGCAGCCCCCCCGACGGGGGCACCAGCTACGAGCAGTACTTC,CASSPPDGGTSYEQYF
NA,TRBV5-6,TRBJ1-4,NA,TGTGCCAGCAGCAGGAAACCTGCAACTAATGAAAAACTGTTTTTT,CASSRKPATNEKLFF
NA,TRBV28,TRBJ1-3,NA,TGTGCCAGCAGTTTGTTTCTCGAGGGTGTCGAAAACACCATATATTTT,CASSLFLEGVENTIYF
NA,TRBV25-1,TRBJ2-1,NA,TGTGCCAGCAGTGTGCCAGGGGAAGGGGACAATGAGCAGTTCTTC,CASSVPGEGDNEQFF
NA,TRBV6-2/TRBV6-3,TRBJ1-1,NA,TGTGCCAGCAGTTACGGAAGGACCATGAACACTGAAGCTTTCTTT,CASSYGRTMNTEAFF
TRBD2,TRBV4-3,TRBJ2-5,NA,TGCGCCAGCAGCCAAGGGGACAGCGGGAGGGAGACCCAGTACTTC,CASSQGDSGRETQYF
NA,TRBV11-2,TRBJ2-7,once,TGTGCCAGCAGTCTGTTCCTGGACAGTCTCTCCTACGAGCAGTACTTC,CASSLFLDSLSYEQYF
NA,TRBV9,TRBJ1-1,once,TGTGCCAGCAGGAGGGGCAGGGCCAACACTGAAGCTTTCTTT,CASRRGRANTEAFF